These T cell receptor beta chains were read from a single sample in a study of blood T cell repertoires in COVID-19. The repertoire was sequenced with immunoSEQ multiplex PCR; TCRdb's copy has only in-frame clones and lacks some. The sample shows around 300,000 clones, over 85% of them seen only once. The sequencing sample was made of PBMCs or T cells enriched from blood (not recorded which). The receptors originated from a woman aged 60-75 years who had recovered from COVID-19. Each CDR3 is given with its conserved first and last residue. Each record gives: V gene, clone size, J gene, D gene, CDR3 protein, CDR3 DNA. A D gene is named only where the DNA matches it firmly. Only some rows state a clone size, as once, few, many or a class for expanded clones.

TRBV5-6	.	TRBJ1-1	TRBD1	CASSLGQGAIEAFF	TGTGCCAGCAGCTTGGGGCAGGGGGCGATTGAAGCTTTCTTT
TRBV3-1/TRBV3-2	once	TRBJ2-7	TRBD2	CASSQERAAGGILDEQYF	TGTGCCAGCAGCCAAGAGCGTGCCGCGGGAGGGATCCTGGACGAGCAGTACTTC
TRBV7-3	.	TRBJ1-4	TRBD1	CASSSKGARTNEKLFF	TGTGCCAGCAGCTCTAAGGGGGCGCGAACTAATGAAAAACTGTTTTTT
TRBV28	few	TRBJ2-1	TRBD2	CASSPLRRTSGSSYEQFF	TGTGCCAGCAGTCCACTTAGAAGGACTAGCGGTAGTAGCTATGAGCAGTTCTTC
TRBV28	once	TRBJ1-3	.	CASSGGLVSGNTIYF	TGTGCCAGCAGCGGGGGGCTAGTCTCTGGAAACACCATATATTTT
TRBV19	.	TRBJ1-5	.	CASSIGLEGPQHF	TGTGCCAGTAGTATAGGGCTTGAGGGGCCCCAGCATTTT
TRBV30	.	TRBJ1-5	.	CAWSRGPRGNQPQHF	TGTGCCTGGAGTAGGGGCCCCCGAGGCAATCAGCCCCAGCATTTT
TRBV28	.	TRBJ1-4	.	CASSFPGADEKLFF	TGTGCCAGCAGTTTTCCAGGGGCGGACGAAAAACTGTTTTTT
TRBV5-1	once	TRBJ1-2	TRBD1	CASSLAETGGYGYTF	TGCGCCAGCAGCTTGGCCGAGACAGGGGGCTATGGCTACACCTTC
TRBV12-3/TRBV12-4	once	TRBJ1-1	.	CASTNTVNTEAFF	TGTGCCAGCACTAACACAGTGAACACTGAAGCTTTCTTT
TRBV5-6	.	TRBJ2-1	TRBD1	CASSPLMAGGGYNEQFF	TGTGCCAGCAGCCCCCTTATGGCAGGGGGTGGGTACAATGAGCAGTTCTTC
TRBV28	.	TRBJ1-6	.	CASSFETLHF	TGTGCCAGCAGTTTCGAGACCCTCCACTTT
TRBV10-1	.	TRBJ2-3	.	CASSESQARDTQYF	TGCGCCAGCAGTGAGTCCCAGGCCCGGGATACGCAGTATTTT
TRBV5-1	.	TRBJ2-3	.	CASSLGPTSTDTQYF	TGCGCCAGCAGCTTGGGTCCGACTAGCACAGATACGCAGTATTTT
TRBV10-2	once	TRBJ1-1	.	CASSEATGGWGTEAFF	TGCGCCAGCAGTGAGGCGACGGGGGGATGGGGCACTGAAGCTTTCTTT
TRBV11-2	once	TRBJ2-7	.	CASSYYTRDEQYF	TGTGCCAGCAGCTACTATACACGGGACGAGCAGTACTTC
TRBV13	.	TRBJ1-1	TRBD1	CASTQDRDRVVTEAFF	TGTGCCAGCACCCAAGACCGGGACAGGGTCGTCACTGAAGCTTTCTTT
TRBV5-6	.	TRBJ2-5	TRBD2	CASSLIRLAGAETQYF	TGTGCCAGCAGCTTAATCCGGCTAGCGGGAGCGGAGACCCAGTACTTC
TRBV7-3	.	TRBJ2-1	.	CASRAAYTNYNEQFF	TGTGCCAGCAGGGCTGCTTACACCAACTACAATGAGCAGTTCTTC
TRBV3-1/TRBV3-2	.	TRBJ1-5	.	CASSQEYSNNQPQHF	TGTGCCAGCAGCCAAGAGTACAGCAACAATCAGCCCCAGCATTTT
TRBV9	.	TRBJ2-1	.	CASSVTRDSYNEQFF	TGTGCCAGCAGCGTGACTCGTGACTCCTACAATGAGCAGTTCTTC
TRBV6-2/TRBV6-3	.	TRBJ1-2	.	CASSYWGRSDYGYTF	TGTGCCAGCAGTTACTGGGGCAGAAGTGACTATGGCTACACCTTC
TRBV28	.	TRBJ2-2	TRBD1	CASRAYRGGTGELFF	TGTGCCAGCAGGGCATACAGGGGCGGCACCGGGGAGCTGTTTTTT
TRBV27	.	TRBJ2-1	.	CASSPTGNEQFF	TGTGCCAGCAGTCCCACCGGGAATGAGCAGTTCTTC
TRBV29-1	.	TRBJ2-6	TRBD1	CSASGDSTSSGANVLTF	TGCAGCGCGTCAGGGGACAGTACCAGCTCTGGGGCCAACGTCCTGACTTTC
TRBV7-9	.	TRBJ1-1	TRBD1	CASSIQGGNTEAFF	TGTGCCAGCAGCATCCAGGGGGGGAACACTGAAGCTTTCTTT
TRBV7-2	.	TRBJ1-1	TRBD1	CASSSARGLNTEAFF	TGTGCCAGCAGCTCGGCGAGGGGGCTGAACACTGAAGCTTTCTTT
TRBV5-1	.	TRBJ2-1	.	CASSLVRSSYNEQFF	TGCGCCAGCAGCTTGGTTAGAAGCTCCTACAATGAGCAGTTCTTC
TRBV9	once	TRBJ1-5	.	CASSGSRGGQPQHF	TGTGCCAGCAGCGGTAGCCGCGGGGGTCAGCCCCAGCATTTT
TRBV28	.	TRBJ1-1	.	CASSLESLYTEAFF	TGTGCCAGCAGTTTAGAGAGCCTCTACACTGAAGCTTTCTTT
TRBV3-1/TRBV3-2	.	TRBJ1-3	.	CASSQDEGHTIYF	TGTGCCAGCAGCCAAGATGAGGGCCACACCATATATTTT
TRBV7-8	once	TRBJ2-2	TRBD2	CASSSRATSGKAGELFF	TGTGCCAGCAGCTCGAGGGCGACTAGCGGGAAAGCCGGGGAGCTGTTTTTT
TRBV15	.	TRBJ2-1	TRBD2	CATSRDDEGGNYNEQFF	TGTGCCACCAGCAGAGATGACGAGGGAGGGAACTACAATGAGCAGTTCTTC
TRBV7-6	.	TRBJ2-7	.	CASSLSPDSAYEQYF	TGTGCCAGCAGCCTTTCCCCCGACAGCGCCTACGAGCAGTACTTC
TRBV27	.	TRBJ1-3	TRBD1	CASSSGTGRNTIYF	TGTGCCAGCAGTTCCGGGACAGGGAGAAACACCATATATTTT
TRBV28	.	TRBJ1-2	.	CASSPPSVQRRANYGYTF	TGTGCCAGCAGCCCCCCCTCGGTGCAAAGAAGAGCTAACTATGGCTACACCTTC
TRBV7-9	.	TRBJ1-2	.	CASSEESYGYTF	TGTGCCAGCAGTGAGGAGAGCTATGGCTACACCTTC
TRBV5-1	.	TRBJ1-2	TRBD1	CASSSGTATNYGYTF	TGCGCCAGCAGCTCCGGGACAGCTACAAACTATGGCTACACCTTC
TRBV2	.	TRBJ2-1	TRBD2	CASSAIAGVLIRNEQFF	TGTGCCAGCAGTGCGATAGCGGGAGTATTAATAAGAAATGAGCAGTTCTTC
TRBV19	.	TRBJ1-5	TRBD1	CASSSHQGASNQPQHF	TGTGCCAGTAGTTCCCATCAGGGGGCAAGCAATCAGCCCCAGCATTTT
TRBV5-5	.	TRBJ1-2	.	CASLGGRNGYTF	TGTGCCAGCCTGGGGGGGCGTAATGGCTACACCTTC
TRBV5-1	.	TRBJ2-1	TRBD2	CASSSSGSDNEQFF	TGCGCCAGCAGCTCTAGCGGGAGTGACAATGAGCAGTTCTTC
TRBV12-2	.	TRBJ1-4	.	CASRPPAAETNEKLFF	TGTGCAAGTCGCCCGCCCGCGGCAGAGACTAATGAAAAACTGTTTTTT
TRBV28	.	TRBJ1-4	.	CASSHRQVGVNEKLFF	TGTGCCAGCAGCCACCGACAGGTTGGGGTTAATGAAAAACTGTTTTTT